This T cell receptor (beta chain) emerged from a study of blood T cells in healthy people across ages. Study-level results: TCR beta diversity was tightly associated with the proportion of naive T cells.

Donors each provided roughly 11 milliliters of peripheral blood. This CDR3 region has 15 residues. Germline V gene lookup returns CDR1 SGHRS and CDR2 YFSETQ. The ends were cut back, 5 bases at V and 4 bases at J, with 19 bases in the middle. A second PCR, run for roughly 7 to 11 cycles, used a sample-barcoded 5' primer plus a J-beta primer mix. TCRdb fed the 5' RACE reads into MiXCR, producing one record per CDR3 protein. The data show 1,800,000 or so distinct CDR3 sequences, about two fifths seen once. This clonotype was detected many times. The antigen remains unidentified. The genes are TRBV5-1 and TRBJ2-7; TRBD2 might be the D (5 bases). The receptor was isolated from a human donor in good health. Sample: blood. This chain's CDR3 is CASREGSAIGYEQYF. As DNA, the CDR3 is TGCGCCAGCAGAGAAGGTAGCGCCATAGGATACGAGCAGTACTTC.